This T cell receptor beta chain was obtained from a study of control samples from healthy donors and cancer patients. Only in-frame clones appear in the TCRdb table, and some are missing; sequencing was by immunoSEQ multiplex PCR. The sample contains roughly 180,000 clones, 85% to 95% of which appear only once. This receptor was obtained from a woman in her fifties or sixties in good health. Specimen: blood.

The CDR3 spells CASRKVGQGAYRETQYF. The CDR3 DNA reads as TGTGCCAGCAGAAAGGTGGGACAGGGGGCCTATAGAGAGACCCAGTACTTC. The chain links TRBV5-6 to TRBJ2-5; 12 bases are shared with TRBD1. V was clipped by 5 bases and J by 4 bases; unmatched bases: 12. The CDR3 spans 17 residues. Germline CDR1 reads SGHDT; CDR2 reads YYEEEE.